This T cell receptor (beta chain) was retrieved from a study of control samples from healthy donors and cancer patients. TCRdb keeps only in-frame clones here, not all; method: immunoSEQ multiplex PCR. The sample has about 120,000 clones, approximately 92% seen once; the top ten hold less than 1.5%. Deletions cut 2 bases from V and 7 bases from J, with 5 bases between. There are 11 residues in the CDR3. Germline-derived CDR1 and CDR2 are MNHNS and SASEGT. The clonotype was recovered from a woman aged 45-59 years with colorectal cancer. Source material: PBMCs. J is TRBJ1-1 and V is TRBV6-1; no reliable D call. The CDR3 is CASSEQSEAFF. CDR3 sequence (DNA): TGTGCCAGCAGTGAACAAAGTGAAGCTTTCTTT.